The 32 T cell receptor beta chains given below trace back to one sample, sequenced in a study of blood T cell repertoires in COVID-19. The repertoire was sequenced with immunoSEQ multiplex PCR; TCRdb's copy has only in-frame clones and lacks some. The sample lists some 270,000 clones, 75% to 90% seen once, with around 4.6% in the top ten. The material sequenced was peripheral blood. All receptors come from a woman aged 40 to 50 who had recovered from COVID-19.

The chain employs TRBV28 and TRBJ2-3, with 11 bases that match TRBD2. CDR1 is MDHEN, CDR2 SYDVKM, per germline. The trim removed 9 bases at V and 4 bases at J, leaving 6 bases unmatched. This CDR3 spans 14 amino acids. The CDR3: CASSSGGAADTQYF. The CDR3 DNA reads TGTGCCAGTAGTAGCGGGGGGGCAGCAGATACGCAGTATTTT.

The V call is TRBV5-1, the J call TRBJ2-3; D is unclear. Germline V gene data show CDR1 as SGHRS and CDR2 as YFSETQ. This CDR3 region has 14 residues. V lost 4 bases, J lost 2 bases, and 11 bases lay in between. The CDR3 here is CASSLLAPTDTQYF. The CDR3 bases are TGCGCCAGCAGCCTCTTAGCCCCCACAGATACGCAGTATTTT.

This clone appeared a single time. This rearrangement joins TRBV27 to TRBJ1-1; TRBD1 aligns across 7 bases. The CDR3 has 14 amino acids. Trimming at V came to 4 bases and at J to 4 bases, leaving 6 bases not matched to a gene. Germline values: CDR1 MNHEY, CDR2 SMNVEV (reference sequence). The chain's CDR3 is CASSSGQAVTEAFF. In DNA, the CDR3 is TGTGCCAGCAGTTCCGGACAGGCGGTCACTGAAGCTTTCTTT.

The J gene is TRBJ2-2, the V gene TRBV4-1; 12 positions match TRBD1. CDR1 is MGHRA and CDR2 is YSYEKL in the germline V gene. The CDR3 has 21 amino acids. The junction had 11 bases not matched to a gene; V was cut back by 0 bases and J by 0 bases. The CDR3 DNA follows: TGCGCCAGCAGCCAAGATCTCGGGGACAGGGGGCGCACATCGAACACCGGGGAGCTGTTTTTT. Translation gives CASSQDLGDRGRTSNTGELFF.

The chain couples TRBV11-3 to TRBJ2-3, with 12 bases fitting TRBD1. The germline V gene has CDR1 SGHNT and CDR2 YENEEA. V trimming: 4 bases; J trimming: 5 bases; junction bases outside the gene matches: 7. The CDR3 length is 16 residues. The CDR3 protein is CASSSGTGGERDTQYF. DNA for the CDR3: TGTGCCAGCAGCTCCGGGACAGGGGGCGAAAGAGATACGCAGTATTTT.

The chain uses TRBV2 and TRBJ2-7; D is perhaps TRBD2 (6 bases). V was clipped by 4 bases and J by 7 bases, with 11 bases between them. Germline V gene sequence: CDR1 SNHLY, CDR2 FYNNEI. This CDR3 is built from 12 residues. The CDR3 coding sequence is TGTGCCAGCAGTGCGTGGGGGGAAGAGCAGTACTTC. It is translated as CASSAWGEEQYF.

The CDR3 sequence is CASSRQGSGNTIYF. DNA for the CDR3: TGTGCCAGCAGCCGCCAGGGATCTGGAAACACCATATATTTT. The chain links TRBV7-9 to TRBJ1-3; the D gene is possibly TRBD1 (5 bases). From germline, CDR1 is SEHNR and CDR2 FQNEAQ (reference sequence). The CDR3 contains 14 residues. The V and J ends lost 5 bases and 1 base respectively, with 9 bases between them.

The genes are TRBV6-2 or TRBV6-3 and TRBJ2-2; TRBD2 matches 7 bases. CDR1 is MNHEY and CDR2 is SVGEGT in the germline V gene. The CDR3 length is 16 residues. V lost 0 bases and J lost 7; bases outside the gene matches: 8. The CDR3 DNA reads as TGTGCCAGCAGTTACTCGAGCGGGGTAGCGGACGGGGAGCTGTTTTTT. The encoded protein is CASSYSSGVADGELFF.

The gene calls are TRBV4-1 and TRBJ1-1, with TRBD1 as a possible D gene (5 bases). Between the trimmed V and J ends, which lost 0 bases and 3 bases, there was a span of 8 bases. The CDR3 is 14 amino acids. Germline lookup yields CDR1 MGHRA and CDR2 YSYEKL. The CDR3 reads CASSQDRGDTEAFF. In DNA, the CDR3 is TGCGCCAGCAGCCAAGATCGGGGGGACACTGAAGCTTTCTTT.

The CDR3 here is CASSRTGGPYNEQFF. The CDR3 DNA reads TGTGCCAGCTCACGGACAGGAGGGCCCTACAATGAGCAGTTCTTC. This chain links TRBV18 with TRBJ2-1; a possible D gene is TRBD1 (7 bases). This CDR3 spans 15 amino acids. Trimming shortened V by 4 bases and J by 2 bases, and 12 bases separated the two germline ends. Germline V gives CDR1 KGHSH, CDR2 LQKENI.

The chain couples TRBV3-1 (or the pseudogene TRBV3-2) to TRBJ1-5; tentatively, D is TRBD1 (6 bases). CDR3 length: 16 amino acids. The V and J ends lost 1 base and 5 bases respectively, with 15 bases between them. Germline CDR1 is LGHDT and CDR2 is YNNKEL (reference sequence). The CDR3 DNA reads TGTGCCAGCAGCCAAGGCCTTTTGGGGGCCGATCAGCCCCAGCATTTT. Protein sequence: CASSQGLLGADQPQHF.

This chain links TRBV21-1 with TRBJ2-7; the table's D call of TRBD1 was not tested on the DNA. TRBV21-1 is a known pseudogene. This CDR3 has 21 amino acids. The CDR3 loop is CASSKGGDLQPGTPCLSLQYF. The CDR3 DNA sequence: TGTGCCAGCAGCAAAGGTGGGGACCTTCAACCCGGGACACCCTGTTTATCGTTACAGTACTTC.

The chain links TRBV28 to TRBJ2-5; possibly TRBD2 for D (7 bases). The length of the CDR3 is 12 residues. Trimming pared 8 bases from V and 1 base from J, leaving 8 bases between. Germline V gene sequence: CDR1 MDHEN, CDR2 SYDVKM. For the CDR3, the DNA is TGTGCCAGCCGGGGGGCCCAAGAGACCCAGTACTTC. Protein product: CASRGAQETQYF.

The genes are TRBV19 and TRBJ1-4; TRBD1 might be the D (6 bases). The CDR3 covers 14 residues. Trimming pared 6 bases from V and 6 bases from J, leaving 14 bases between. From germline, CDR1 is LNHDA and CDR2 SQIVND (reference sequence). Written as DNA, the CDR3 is TGTGCCAGTAGCGGCTGGGACATTGATGAAAAACTGTTTTTT. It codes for CASSGWDIDEKLFF.

CDR3 sequence: CASTTGGARGNQPQHF. CDR3 nucleotides: TGTGCCAGTACCACCGGGGGGGCTCGGGGCAATCAGCCCCAGCATTTT. The chain employs TRBV19 and TRBJ1-5; maybe TRBD1 (6 bases). With 7 bases removed from V and 2 bases from J, the gap between germline ends came to 18 bases. Germline CDR1 is LNHDA and CDR2 is SQIVND (reference sequence). The CDR3 spans 16 residues.

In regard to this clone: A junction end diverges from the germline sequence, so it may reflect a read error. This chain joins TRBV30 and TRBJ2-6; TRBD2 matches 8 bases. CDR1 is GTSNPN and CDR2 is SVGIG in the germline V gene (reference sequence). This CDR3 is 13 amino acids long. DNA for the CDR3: TGTGCCTGGAGTGTGCGGGGGGCAAACGTCCTGACTTTC. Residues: CAWSVRGANVLTF.

CDR3 region: CASSPEGAGYNSPLHF. CDR3 in DNA: TGCGCCAGCAGCCCCGAGGGGGCAGGATATAATTCACCCCTCCACTTT. V and J are TRBV5-1 and TRBJ1-6; 7 nucleotides match TRBD1. Germline assignment: CDR1 SGHRS and CDR2 YFSETQ. CDR3 length: 16 amino acids. The V segment lost 4 bases and the J segment 4 bases; nucleotides outside the gene matches: 8.

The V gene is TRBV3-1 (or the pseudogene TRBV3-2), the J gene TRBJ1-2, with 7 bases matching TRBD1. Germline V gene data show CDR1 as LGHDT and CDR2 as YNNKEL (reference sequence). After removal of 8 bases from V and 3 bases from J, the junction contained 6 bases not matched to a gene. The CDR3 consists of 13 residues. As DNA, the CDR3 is TGTGCCAGCTCCCCGGGGACAGACTATGGCTACACCTTC. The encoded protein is CASSPGTDYGYTF.

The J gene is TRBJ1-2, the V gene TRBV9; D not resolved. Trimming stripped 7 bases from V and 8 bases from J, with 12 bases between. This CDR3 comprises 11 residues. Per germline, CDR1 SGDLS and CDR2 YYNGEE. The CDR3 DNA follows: TGTGCCAGCCGGGGTCTGTTCGGCTACACCTTC. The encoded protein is CASRGLFGYTF. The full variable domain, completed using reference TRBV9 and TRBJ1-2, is DSGVTQTPKHLITATGQRVTLRCSPRSGDLSVYWYQQSLDQGLQFLIQYYNGEERAKGNILERFSAQQFPDLHSELNLSSLELGDSALYFCASRGLFGYTFGSGTRLTVV.

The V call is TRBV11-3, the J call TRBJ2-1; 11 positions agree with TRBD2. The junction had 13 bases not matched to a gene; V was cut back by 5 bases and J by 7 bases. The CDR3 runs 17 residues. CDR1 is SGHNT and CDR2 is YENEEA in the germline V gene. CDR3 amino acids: CASSPRVTSGRVNEQFF. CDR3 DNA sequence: TGTGCCAGCAGCCCTAGAGTAACTAGCGGGAGAGTTAATGAGCAGTTCTTC.

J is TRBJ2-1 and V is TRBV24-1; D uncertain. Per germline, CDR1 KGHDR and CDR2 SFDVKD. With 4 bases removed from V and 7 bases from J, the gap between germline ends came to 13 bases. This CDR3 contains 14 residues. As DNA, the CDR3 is TGTGCCACCAGTGACCCTGGAGCCGGTAATGAGCAGTTCTTC. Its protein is CATSDPGAGNEQFF.

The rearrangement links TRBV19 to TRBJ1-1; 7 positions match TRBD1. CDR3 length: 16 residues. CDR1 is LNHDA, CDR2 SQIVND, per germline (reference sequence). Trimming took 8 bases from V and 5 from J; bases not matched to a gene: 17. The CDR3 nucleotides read TGTGCCAGTCGAACCAATCAGGGGGAGAAAGGGACTGAAGCTTTCTTT. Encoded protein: CASRTNQGEKGTEAFF.

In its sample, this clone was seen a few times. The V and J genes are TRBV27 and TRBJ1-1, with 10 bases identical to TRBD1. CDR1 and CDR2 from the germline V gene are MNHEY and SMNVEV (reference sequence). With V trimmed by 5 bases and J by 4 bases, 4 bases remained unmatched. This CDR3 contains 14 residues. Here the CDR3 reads CASSPGTGATEAFF. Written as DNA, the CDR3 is TGTGCCAGCAGTCCCGGGACAGGGGCCACTGAAGCTTTCTTT.

For the CDR3, the DNA is TGTGCCAGCAGTCACGGGGGGGCTAGCACAGATACGCAGTATTTT. This codes for CASSHGGASTDTQYF. The V gene is TRBV27, the J gene TRBJ2-3; 8 bases agree with TRBD2. Trimming at V came to 5 bases and at J to 0 bases, leaving 4 bases not matched to a gene. The CDR3 runs 15 residues. Germline CDR1 and CDR2: MNHEY and SMNVEV (reference sequence).

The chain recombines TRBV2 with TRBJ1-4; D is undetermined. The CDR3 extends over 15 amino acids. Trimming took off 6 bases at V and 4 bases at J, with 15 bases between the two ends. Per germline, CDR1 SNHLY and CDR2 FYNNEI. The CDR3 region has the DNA TGTGCCAGCAGCTCCCTGCAGGTCCTTAATGAAAAACTGTTTTTT. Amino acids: CASSSLQVLNEKLFF.

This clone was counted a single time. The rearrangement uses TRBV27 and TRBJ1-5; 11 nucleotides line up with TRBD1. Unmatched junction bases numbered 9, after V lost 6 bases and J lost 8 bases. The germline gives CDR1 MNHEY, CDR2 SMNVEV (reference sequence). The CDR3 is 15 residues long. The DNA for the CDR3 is TGTGCCAGCAGGCCCTTAGGGACAGGGGGGAAGCCCCAGCATTTT. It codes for CASRPLGTGGKPQHF.

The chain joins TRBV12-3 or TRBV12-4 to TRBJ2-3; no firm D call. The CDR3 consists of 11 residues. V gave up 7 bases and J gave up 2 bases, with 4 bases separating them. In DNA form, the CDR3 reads TGTGCCAGCACTATCACAGATACGCAGTATTTT. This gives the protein CASTITDTQYF.

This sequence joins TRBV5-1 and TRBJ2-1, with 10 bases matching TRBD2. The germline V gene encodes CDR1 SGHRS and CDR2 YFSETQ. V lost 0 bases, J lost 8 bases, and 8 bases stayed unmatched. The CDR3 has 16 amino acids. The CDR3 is CASSLAASGSLDEQFF. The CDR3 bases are TGCGCCAGCAGCTTGGCGGCTAGCGGGAGTTTAGATGAGCAGTTCTTC.

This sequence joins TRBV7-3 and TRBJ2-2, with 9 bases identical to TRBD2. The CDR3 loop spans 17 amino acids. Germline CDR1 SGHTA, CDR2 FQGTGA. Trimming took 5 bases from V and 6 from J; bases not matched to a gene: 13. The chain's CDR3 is CASSTLRAGGLAGELFF. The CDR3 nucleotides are TGTGCCAGCAGCACGCTCCGAGCGGGGGGACTCGCCGGGGAGCTGTTTTTT.

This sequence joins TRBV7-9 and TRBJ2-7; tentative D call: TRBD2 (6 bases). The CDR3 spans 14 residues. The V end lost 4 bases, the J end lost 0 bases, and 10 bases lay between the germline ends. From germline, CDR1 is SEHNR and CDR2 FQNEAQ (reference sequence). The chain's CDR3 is CASSWAGSSYEQYF. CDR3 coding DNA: TGTGCCAGCAGCTGGGCGGGGAGCTCCTACGAGCAGTACTTC.

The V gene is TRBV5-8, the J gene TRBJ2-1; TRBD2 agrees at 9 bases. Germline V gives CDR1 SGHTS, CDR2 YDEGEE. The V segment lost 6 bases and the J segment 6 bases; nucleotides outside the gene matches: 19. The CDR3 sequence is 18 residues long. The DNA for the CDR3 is TGTGCCAGCACCAATCCCAGGTCTAGCGGGGTTCAAATCAATGAGCAGTTCTTC. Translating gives CASTNPRSSGVQINEQFF.

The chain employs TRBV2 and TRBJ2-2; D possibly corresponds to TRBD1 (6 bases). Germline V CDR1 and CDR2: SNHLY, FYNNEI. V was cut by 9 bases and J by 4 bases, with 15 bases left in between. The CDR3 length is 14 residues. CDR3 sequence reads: CARTRGRGTGELFF. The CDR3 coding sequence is TGTGCCAGAACCAGGGGTCGGGGCACCGGGGAGCTGTTTTTT.